This is a list of T cell receptor beta chains from one sample in a study of tumor and adjacent non-tumor tissue in lung cancer. TCRdb used MiXCR to reprocess the multiplex PCR reads, holding one entry per CDR3 protein. The sample comprises under 45,000 distinct CDR3 sequences, around three fifths of which are singletons, and about 41% rests with the top ten. Source material: distant non-tumor lung tissue. Receptor source: a man in his fifties with non-small cell lung cancer. CDR3s include the opening cysteine and the closing phenylalanine or tryptophan. The D gene is left open where the match is weak. Part of the rows lack a size; the others show once, few, many or a class for expanded clones.

d_gene: -
j_gene: TRBJ1-2
v_gene: TRBV6-1
abundance: once
CDR3nt: TGTGCCAACATAGAGAAAAGGGGATTCCTCTATGGCTACACCTTC
CDR3aa: CANIEKRGFLYGYTF

d_gene: -
j_gene: TRBJ2-2
v_gene: TRBV7-9
abundance: many
CDR3nt: TGTGCCAGCAGCTTAGGAGGGCTGTCCACCGGGGAGCTGTTTTTT
CDR3aa: CASSLGGLSTGELFF

d_gene: -
j_gene: TRBJ1-6
v_gene: TRBV4-1
abundance: -
CDR3nt: TGCGCCGGCAGCCAAGATTCGGGGGATTCACCCCCCCACTTT
CDR3aa: CAGSQDSGDSPPHF

d_gene: -
j_gene: TRBJ2-2
v_gene: TRBV5-6
abundance: -
CDR3nt: TGTGTCCGCAGCTTGACACGGAACACCGGGGAGCTGTTTTTT
CDR3aa: CVRSLTRNTGELFF

d_gene: -
j_gene: TRBJ1-5
v_gene: TRBV6-5
abundance: -
CDR3nt: TGTACCAGCAGTCCCGTTCGGGGTCAAGGCCTCCAGCATTTT
CDR3aa: CTSSPVRGQGLQHF

d_gene: -
j_gene: TRBJ2-7
v_gene: TRBV5-1
abundance: -
CDR3nt: TGCACCAGCAGCTTGGGAGGCAGGGGAGGCTACGAGCAGTACTTC
CDR3aa: CTSSLGGRGGYEQYF

d_gene: -
j_gene: TRBJ2-1
v_gene: TRBV30
abundance: -
CDR3nt: TGTGCCTGGAGCTGGGGCAGCGAGCAGTTTTTC
CDR3aa: CAWSWGSEQFF

d_gene: TRBD1
j_gene: TRBJ2-3
v_gene: TRBV6-5
abundance: -
CDR3nt: TGTGCAAGCAGTTTGGGACAGGGGGACTTAACAGATACGCAGTATTTT
CDR3aa: CASSLGQGDLTDTQYF

d_gene: -
j_gene: TRBJ2-7
v_gene: TRBV4-2
abundance: -
CDR3nt: TGTGCCGGCAGTCAAGGGGGTCCGCTCGGGCAGTACTTC
CDR3aa: CAGSQGGPLGQYF

d_gene: -
j_gene: TRBJ1-6
v_gene: TRBV11-1
abundance: -
CDR3nt: TGTGCCAGCGGCAAAGAGGAGAGATCACCCCTCCACTTC
CDR3aa: CASGKEERSPLHF

d_gene: -
j_gene: TRBJ1-6
v_gene: TRBV20-1
abundance: -
CDR3nt: TGCAATGCTTCGACAGAGAGCTATAATTCACCCCTCCACTTT
CDR3aa: CNASTESYNSPLHF

d_gene: -
j_gene: TRBJ2-6
v_gene: TRBV5-4
abundance: -
CDR3nt: TGTGCCAGCAGCCGTCCCCCGGGACAACAACACGGAGGGGCCAACGTCCTGACTTTC
CDR3aa: CASSRPPGQQHGGANVLTF

d_gene: TRBD2
j_gene: TRBJ2-1
v_gene: TRBV12-3/TRBV12-4
abundance: many
CDR3nt: TGTGCCAGCAGCGGACTAGCGGATAGAGATGAGCAGTTCTTC
CDR3aa: CASSGLADRDEQFF

d_gene: -
j_gene: TRBJ2-1
v_gene: TRBV6-2/TRBV6-3
abundance: many
CDR3nt: TGTGCCAGCACCCTAGCCAGAGGGCTAAATGAGCAGTTCTTC
CDR3aa: CASTLARGLNEQFF

d_gene: -
j_gene: TRBJ2-1
v_gene: TRBV28
abundance: -
CDR3nt: TGTGCCAGCAGCCGATTACATGGACAGCTTGGACAGTTCTTC
CDR3aa: CASSRLHGQLGQFF

d_gene: -
j_gene: TRBJ2-5
v_gene: TRBV6-1
abundance: -
CDR3nt: TGTGCCAGCAGTGAACGACAAGAAACCCATTACTTC
CDR3aa: CASSERQETHYF

d_gene: TRBD2
j_gene: TRBJ2-1
v_gene: TRBV12-3/TRBV12-4
abundance: -
CDR3nt: TGTGCCAGCGCTACTAGGGCGGGGGACTACAATGAGCAGTTCTTC
CDR3aa: CASATRAGDYNEQFF

d_gene: -
j_gene: TRBJ1-6
v_gene: TRBV6-1
abundance: -
CDR3nt: TGTGCCAGCAGTGAAGTGCGTGAGGGAGGTCAAGGGAATTCATCCCTCCACTTT
CDR3aa: CASSEVREGGQGNSSLHF

d_gene: -
j_gene: TRBJ1-5
v_gene: TRBV7-9
abundance: -
CDR3nt: TGTGCCAGCAGCCCGGGGCAGGGGATAGGTGACAATCAGCCCCAGCATTTT
CDR3aa: CASSPGQGIGDNQPQHF

d_gene: -
j_gene: TRBJ2-6
v_gene: TRBV30
abundance: many
CDR3nt: TGTGCCTGGTCGAGCTCTGGGGCCAACGTCCTGACTTTC
CDR3aa: CAWSSSGANVLTF

d_gene: -
j_gene: TRBJ1-3
v_gene: TRBV11-2
abundance: -
CDR3nt: TGTGTCAGCAGCTCCTGGTGGTTCTCTGGAAACACCATATATTTT
CDR3aa: CVSSSWWFSGNTIYF

d_gene: TRBD1
j_gene: TRBJ2-3
v_gene: TRBV29-1
abundance: many
CDR3nt: TGCAGCGTTGGGACAGGGGGCTTGGATACGCAGTATTTT
CDR3aa: CSVGTGGLDTQYF

d_gene: TRBD1
j_gene: TRBJ1-2
v_gene: TRBV11-1
abundance: -
CDR3nt: TGTGCCAGCAGCCACGACAGGGAACGAGGTTATGGCTACACCTTC
CDR3aa: CASSHDRERGYGYTF

d_gene: -
j_gene: TRBJ1-2
v_gene: TRBV10-3
abundance: many
CDR3nt: TGTGCCATCAGGCAGGACACCAACTATGGCTACACCTTC
CDR3aa: CAIRQDTNYGYTF

d_gene: -
j_gene: TRBJ2-7
v_gene: TRBV6-5
abundance: -
CDR3nt: TGTGCCAGCGTCCGGCGGGATGGTTACGAGCAGTACTTC
CDR3aa: CASVRRDGYEQYF

d_gene: -
j_gene: TRBJ1-1
v_gene: TRBV11-1
abundance: few
CDR3nt: TGTGCCCGCAGCTTAGCGGGGAGTGGAGCTTTCTTT
CDR3aa: CARSLAGSGAFF

d_gene: TRBD2
j_gene: TRBJ2-5
v_gene: TRBV6-2/TRBV6-3
abundance: -
CDR3nt: TGTGCCAGCAGTCTATTAGGCGGGAGGGCCAGTGAGACCCAGTACTTC
CDR3aa: CASSLLGGRASETQYF

d_gene: -
j_gene: TRBJ1-5
v_gene: TRBV12-3/TRBV12-4
abundance: -
CDR3nt: TGTGCCAAAAGTTTAAGCGACTGCAATCAGCCCCAGCATTTT
CDR3aa: CAKSLSDCNQPQHF

d_gene: -
j_gene: TRBJ1-2
v_gene: TRBV29-1
abundance: -
CDR3nt: TGCAGCGCTGAAAGGACAGAGAGAGGCTGCACCTTC
CDR3aa: CSAERTERGCTF

d_gene: TRBD2
j_gene: TRBJ2-1
v_gene: TRBV11-3
abundance: few
CDR3nt: TGTGCCAGCAGCCTAGACGGGACTATTAAGAATGAGCTGTTCTTC
CDR3aa: CASSLDGTIKNELFF

d_gene: TRBD1
j_gene: TRBJ2-1
v_gene: TRBV24-1
abundance: -
CDR3nt: TGTGCCACAAAGGGACAGGGGTCCCACAATGAGCAGTTCTTC
CDR3aa: CATKGQGSHNEQFF

d_gene: TRBD1
j_gene: TRBJ2-2
v_gene: TRBV12-3/TRBV12-4
abundance: -
CDR3nt: TGTGCCAGTAGTTTATGGACAGGGGCAGCTAACACCGGGGAGCTGTTTTTT
CDR3aa: CASSLWTGAANTGELFF

d_gene: -
j_gene: TRBJ2-3
v_gene: TRBV11-2
abundance: -
CDR3nt: TGTACCAGCAGCACCCCAGGGAATGTGGTCGGTACGCAGTATTTT
CDR3aa: CTSSTPGNVVGTQYF

d_gene: -
j_gene: TRBJ2-3
v_gene: TRBV7-8
abundance: -
CDR3nt: TGTGCCAGCAGCTTATTCCAGTCCACAGATACGCAGTATTTT
CDR3aa: CASSLFQSTDTQYF

d_gene: -
j_gene: TRBJ2-2
v_gene: TRBV13
abundance: many
CDR3nt: TGTGCCAGCAGCCCTCCTTGGGGGCGGGACACCGGGGAGCTGTTTTTT
CDR3aa: CASSPPWGRDTGELFF

d_gene: -
j_gene: TRBJ2-3
v_gene: TRBV6-2/TRBV6-3
abundance: -
CDR3nt: TGTGCCAGCATGCCTGGTACATGGACAACAGATACGCAGTATTTT
CDR3aa: CASMPGTWTTDTQYF

d_gene: TRBD1
j_gene: TRBJ1-3
v_gene: TRBV11-2
abundance: once
CDR3nt: TGTGTCAGCAGCTCAATGACAGGGAAAAGCTCTGGAAGCACCATATATTTT
CDR3aa: CVSSSMTGKSSGSTIYF

d_gene: TRBD2
j_gene: TRBJ2-7
v_gene: TRBV6-5
abundance: -
CDR3nt: TGTGCCAGCAGTTCGCGAACTAGCGGGGGAAGCTCCTACGAGCAGTACTTC
CDR3aa: CASSSRTSGGSSYEQYF

d_gene: -
j_gene: TRBJ1-2
v_gene: TRBV4-1
abundance: -
CDR3nt: TGCACCAGCAGCCAAGATTGGGCAGGACGTACCTATGGCTACACCTTC
CDR3aa: CTSSQDWAGRTYGYTF

d_gene: TRBD2
j_gene: TRBJ2-3
v_gene: TRBV2
abundance: many
CDR3nt: TGTGCCAGCAGTGCCGGGACTAGCAGCACAGATACGCAGTATTTT
CDR3aa: CASSAGTSSTDTQYF

d_gene: -
j_gene: TRBJ2-5
v_gene: TRBV12-3/TRBV12-4
abundance: medium-sized
CDR3nt: TGTGCCAGCAGTTTACCGGACACCCAAGAGACCCAGTACTTC
CDR3aa: CASSLPDTQETQYF

d_gene: -
j_gene: TRBJ1-1
v_gene: TRBV11-1
abundance: -
CDR3nt: TGTGCCAGCAGCCCCGGGACAAGGGATGAAGTTTTCTTC
CDR3aa: CASSPGTRDEVFF

d_gene: -
j_gene: TRBJ2-7
v_gene: TRBV6-6
abundance: many
CDR3nt: TGTGCCAGCGACAAGGGGAGTTCCTACGAGCAGTACTTC
CDR3aa: CASDKGSSYEQYF

d_gene: TRBD1
j_gene: TRBJ1-2
v_gene: TRBV12-3/TRBV12-4
abundance: -
CDR3nt: TGTGCCTGCAGAGAACAGGGGGAAGATGGCTACACCTTC
CDR3aa: CACREQGEDGYTF

d_gene: -
j_gene: TRBJ2-7
v_gene: TRBV5-1
abundance: many
CDR3nt: TGCGCCAGCAGGGAGGGTTCCTCCTACGAGCAGTACTTC
CDR3aa: CASREGSSYEQYF

d_gene: -
j_gene: TRBJ2-6
v_gene: TRBV6-6
abundance: -
CDR3nt: TGTGTCAGCAGTTTGGGGACATGGTCAAGCTCTGGGGCCAACGTCCTGACTTTC
CDR3aa: CVSSLGTWSSSGANVLTF

d_gene: -
j_gene: TRBJ2-7
v_gene: TRBV29-1
abundance: many
CDR3nt: TGCAGCGTTGTTGTTCAGTTGGGGACCTACGAGCAGTACTTC
CDR3aa: CSVVVQLGTYEQYF

d_gene: -
j_gene: TRBJ2-5
v_gene: TRBV24-1
abundance: many
CDR3nt: TGTGCCACCCAAGGGGGGGAGACCCAGTACTTC
CDR3aa: CATQGGETQYF

d_gene: -
j_gene: TRBJ2-1
v_gene: TRBV11-1
abundance: -
CDR3nt: TGTGCCGGCAGTACCCTGACCAGCCCTAACAATGAGCAGTTCTTC
CDR3aa: CAGSTLTSPNNEQFF

d_gene: -
j_gene: TRBJ1-5
v_gene: TRBV10-2
abundance: -
CDR3nt: TGCACCAGCAGTGAATCGACTCTTAGCAATCAGCCCCAGCACTTT
CDR3aa: CTSSESTLSNQPQHF

d_gene: -
j_gene: TRBJ1-1
v_gene: TRBV29-1
abundance: -
CDR3nt: TGCAGCGTGATCATGGGAGGGACCAACACTGAAGCTTTCTTT
CDR3aa: CSVIMGGTNTEAFF

d_gene: TRBD1
j_gene: TRBJ2-3
v_gene: TRBV29-1
abundance: -
CDR3nt: TGCAGCATCGACGGACAGGGCACTGATACGCAGTATTTT
CDR3aa: CSIDGQGTDTQYF

d_gene: -
j_gene: TRBJ1-2
v_gene: TRBV7-9
abundance: -
CDR3nt: TGTGCCAGCGGCTTGGGGATCATCTTCGGCTATGGCTACACCTTC
CDR3aa: CASGLGIIFGYGYTF